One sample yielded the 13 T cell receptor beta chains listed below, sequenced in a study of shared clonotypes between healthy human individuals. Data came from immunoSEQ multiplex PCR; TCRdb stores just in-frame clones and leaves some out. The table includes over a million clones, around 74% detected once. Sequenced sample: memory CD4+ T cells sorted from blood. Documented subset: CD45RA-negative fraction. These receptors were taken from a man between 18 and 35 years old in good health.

CDR3 sequence: CASSYFTGPHVGEQYF. CDR3 nucleotides: TGTGCCAGCAGTTACTTTACCGGGCCCCACGTAGGCGAGCAGTACTTC. The chain employs TRBV6-6 and TRBJ2-7; no definite D call. This CDR3 is 16 amino acids long. Germline-derived CDR1 and CDR2 are MNHNY and SVGAGI (reference sequence). Trimming removed 1 base from V and 6 bases from J, with 19 bases in between.

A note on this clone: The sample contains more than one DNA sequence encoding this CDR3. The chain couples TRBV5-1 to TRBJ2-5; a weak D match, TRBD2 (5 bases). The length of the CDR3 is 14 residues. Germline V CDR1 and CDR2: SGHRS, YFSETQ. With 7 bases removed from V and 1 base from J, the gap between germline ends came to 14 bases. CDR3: CASSLGSGQETQYF. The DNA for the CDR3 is TGCGCCAGCTCCCTCGGCAGCGGCCAAGAGACCCAGTACTTC.

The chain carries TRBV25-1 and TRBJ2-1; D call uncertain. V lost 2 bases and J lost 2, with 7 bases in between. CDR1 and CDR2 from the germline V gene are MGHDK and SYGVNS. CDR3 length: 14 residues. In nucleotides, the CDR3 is TGTGCCAGCAGTGAAGGCCGCGCCTACAATGAGCAGTTCTTC. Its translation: CASSEGRAYNEQFF.

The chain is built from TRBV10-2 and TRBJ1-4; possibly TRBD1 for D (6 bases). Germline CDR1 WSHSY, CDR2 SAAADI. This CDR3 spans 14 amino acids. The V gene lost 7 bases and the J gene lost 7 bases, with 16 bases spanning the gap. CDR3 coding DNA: TGCGCCAGCAAAAGGGGGGGGCGCGGTGAAAAACTGTTTTTT. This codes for CASKRGGRGEKLFF.

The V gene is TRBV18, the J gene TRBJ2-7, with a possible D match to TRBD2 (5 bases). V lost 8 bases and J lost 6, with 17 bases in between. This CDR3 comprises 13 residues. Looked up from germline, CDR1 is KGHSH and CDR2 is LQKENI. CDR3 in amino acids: CASPGLSTGEQYF. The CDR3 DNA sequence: TGTGCCAGCCCCGGACTTTCGACGGGCGAGCAGTACTTC.

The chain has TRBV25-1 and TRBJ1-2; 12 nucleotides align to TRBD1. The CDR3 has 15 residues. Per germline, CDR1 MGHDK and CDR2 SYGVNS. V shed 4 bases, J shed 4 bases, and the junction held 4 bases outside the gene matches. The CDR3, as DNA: TGTGCCAGCAGTGTCGGGACAGGGGGCCGCTATGGCTACACCTTC. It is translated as CASSVGTGGRYGYTF.

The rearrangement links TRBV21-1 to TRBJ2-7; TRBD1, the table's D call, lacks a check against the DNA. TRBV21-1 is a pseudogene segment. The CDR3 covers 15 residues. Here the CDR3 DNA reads TGTGCCAGCAGCCACCGGGACAGACCTTCTTACGAGCAGTACTTC. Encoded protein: CASSHRDRPSYEQYF.

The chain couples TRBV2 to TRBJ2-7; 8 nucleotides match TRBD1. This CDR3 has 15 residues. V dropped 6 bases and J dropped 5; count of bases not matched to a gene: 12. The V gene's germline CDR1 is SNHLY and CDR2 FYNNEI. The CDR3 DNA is TGTGCCAGCAGCTTACTCCGACAGGGGTTAGACGAGCAGTACTTC. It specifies CASSLLRQGLDEQYF.

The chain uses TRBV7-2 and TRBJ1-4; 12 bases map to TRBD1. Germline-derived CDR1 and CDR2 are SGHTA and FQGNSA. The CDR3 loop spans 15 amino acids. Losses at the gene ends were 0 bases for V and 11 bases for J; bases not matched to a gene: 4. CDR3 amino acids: CASSLAGTGGGKLFF. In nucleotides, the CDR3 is TGTGCCAGCAGCTTAGCCGGGACAGGGGGCGGGAAACTGTTTTTT.

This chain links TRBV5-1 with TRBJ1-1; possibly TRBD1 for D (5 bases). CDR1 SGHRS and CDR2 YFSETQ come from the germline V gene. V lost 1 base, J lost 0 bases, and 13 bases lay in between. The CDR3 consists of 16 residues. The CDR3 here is CASSLLDGGMNTEAFF. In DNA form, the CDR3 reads TGCGCCAGCAGCTTGCTGGATGGGGGAATGAACACTGAAGCTTTCTTT.

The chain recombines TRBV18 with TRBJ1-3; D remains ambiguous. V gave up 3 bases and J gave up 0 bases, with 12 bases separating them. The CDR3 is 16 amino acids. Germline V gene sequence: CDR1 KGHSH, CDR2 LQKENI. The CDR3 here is CASSPVGLSSGNTIYF. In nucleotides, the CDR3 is TGTGCCAGCTCACCCGTCGGGTTAAGCTCTGGAAACACCATATATTTT.

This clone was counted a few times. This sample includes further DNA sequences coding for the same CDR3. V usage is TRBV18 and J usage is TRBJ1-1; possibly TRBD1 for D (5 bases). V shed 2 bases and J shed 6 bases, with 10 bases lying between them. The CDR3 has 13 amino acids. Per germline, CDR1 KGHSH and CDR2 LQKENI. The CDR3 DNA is TGTGCCAGCTCACCAACCCAAGGGGCTGAAGCTTTCTTT. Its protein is CASSPTQGAEAFF.

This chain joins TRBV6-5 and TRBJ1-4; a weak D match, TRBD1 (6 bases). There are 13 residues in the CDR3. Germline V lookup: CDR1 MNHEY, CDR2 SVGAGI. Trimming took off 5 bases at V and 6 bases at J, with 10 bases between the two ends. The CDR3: CASSGGGYEKLFF. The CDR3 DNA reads TGTGCCAGCAGTGGGGGCGGATATGAAAAACTGTTTTTT.